Given below is one T cell receptor beta chain in context. The entry originates in a study of blood T cell repertoires in COVID-19. About the study: PBMCs, B-cell-depleted T cells, or T cells provided the cDNA or gDNA that made up the material.

Some clones are missing from TCRdb's copy, which holds only in-frame ones; the method was immunoSEQ multiplex PCR. The sample contains 75,000 to 95,000 clones, about nine tenths of which appear only once. Germline V gives CDR1 SGHNT, CDR2 YYREEE (reference sequence). CDR3 length: 15 amino acids. V was cut by 4 bases and J by 3 bases, with 16 bases left in between. Source material: peripheral blood. This TCR was sampled from a human donor in a cohort sampled during active COVID-19. The chain recombines TRBV5-4 with TRBJ1-1; a weak D match, TRBD1 (5 bases). This CDR3 is CASSPGGQGDTEAFF. The DNA of the CDR3 is TGTGCCAGCAGCCCTGGAGGGCAGGGTGACACTGAAGCTTTCTTT.